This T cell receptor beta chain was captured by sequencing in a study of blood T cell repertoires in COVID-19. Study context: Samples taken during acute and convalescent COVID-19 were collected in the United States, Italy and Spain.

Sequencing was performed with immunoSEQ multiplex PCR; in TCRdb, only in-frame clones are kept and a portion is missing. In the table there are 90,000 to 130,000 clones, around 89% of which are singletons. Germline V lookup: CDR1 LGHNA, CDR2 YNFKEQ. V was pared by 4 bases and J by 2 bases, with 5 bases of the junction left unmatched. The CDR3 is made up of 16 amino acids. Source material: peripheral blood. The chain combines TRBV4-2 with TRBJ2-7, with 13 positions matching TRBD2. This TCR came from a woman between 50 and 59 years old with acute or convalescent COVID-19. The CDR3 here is CASSRAGTSGTYEQYF. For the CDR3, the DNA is TGTGCCAGCAGCCGCGCCGGGACTAGCGGGACCTACGAGCAGTACTTC.